Described below is a single TCR beta chain sequence and its context. The antigen remains unidentified. V shed 2 bases and J shed 1 base, with 5 bases lying between them. This CDR3 region has 13 residues. Germline values: CDR1 SGHDN, CDR2 FVKESK. This sample stems from a study of T cells in localized non-small cell lung cancer. Study-wide points: Tumor showed lower T cell clonality than uninvolved adjacent lung, where it was highest. In adjacent lung, a median roughly 60 of the top 100 tumor clones were found.

Measured with immunoSEQ multiplex PCR; TCRdb has only the in-frame clones, and not every one. Among roughly 30,000 clones listed, around nine tenths were seen once. The clonotype comes from a female donor aged 60 or older with stage I lung adenocarcinoma. Sample: peripheral blood, taken before any cancer treatment. The chain joins TRBV14 to TRBJ1-1; D is unclear. In nucleotides, the CDR3 is TGTGCCAGCAGCCAAAGTCAGAACACTGAAGCTTTCTTT. It specifies CASSQSQNTEAFF.